This T cell receptor beta chain was sequenced in a study of T cell repertoires in cytomegalovirus infection. Study overall: Matching HLA type, along with CMV infection, was indicated by public TCR beta signatures. General study points: In two of eight donors, the top clonotype was HLA-C-restricted CMV-specific. Summed public TCR beta family frequency identified CMV carriers bearing the relevant HLA.

TCRdb independently ran MiXCR on the reads; one entry per CDR3 protein. The data show around 440,000 distinct CDR3 sequences, with about 10% seen just once and approximately 10% held by the top ten. This clonotype has ten or more counts. Antigen: not known. The CDR3 sequence is 16 residues long. Per germline, CDR1 DFQATT and CDR2 SNEGSKA (reference sequence). Trimming took 0 bases from V and 3 from J, leaving 17 bases between them. Sequencing was done on a sample of PBMCs. The TCR originated in a human donor in good health (CMV status not recorded). Some clones in this sample may be carry-over from other donors' samples. V and J are TRBV20-1 and TRBJ1-2, with D perhaps TRBD1 (5 bases). CDR3 protein: CSARDRVQGGDYGYTF. CDR3 nucleotide sequence: TGCAGTGCTAGAGATAGGGTTCAGGGAGGAGACTATGGCTACACCTTC.